This T cell receptor beta chain was observed in a study of blood T cell repertoires in COVID-19 (dated by TCRdb to 2018 to 2020). Looking at the study overall: Collaborator samples came from the United States, Italy and Spain and covered acute and convalescent phases of COVID-19. Samples were obtained from the ongoing ImmuneRACE study (first 160 participants) and from over 1,000 subjects provided by 6 global collaborators. A de-identified subject ID, COVID-19 status, age in years and sex were almost always included in the sample metadata. The material from the prospective study consisted of cDNA or gDNA derived from T cells, B-cell-depleted T cells, or PBMCs. HLA class I and class II types, where available, came from metadata supplied by the sample provider rather than from assay-based typing. A freely available public database, intended as a resource for researchers studying the immune response to SARS-CoV-2, is where the repertoires were released. Deeply sampled blood TCRbeta repertoires from subjects exposed to, actively infected with, or recovered from COVID-19 were included in the dataset.

One collaborating source in Seattle enrolled patients while the patients were actively infected and followed the patients over time throughout the course of disease. Each collaborating institution followed its own protocols to collect whole blood in K2EDTA tubes. For TCRbeta analysis, collaborator samples were shipped as frozen whole blood, as isolated PBMCs, or as DNA extracted from either sample type. Study-wide findings and limitations: How much clinical and demographic metadata was included differed by source and by participant, and the metadata was provided uncurated.

Details on this clone: No cognate antigen has been identified for it. There are no base qualities to consult, and no much larger clone falls within one base.

TCRbeta CDR3 regions were amplified from genomic DNA by means of the immunoSEQ Assay, a bias-controlled multiplex PCR. Under the source paper's analysis protocol: The number of nucleated cells in each sample was estimated by amplification of reference gene primers within the assay. To quantify the absolute abundance of each unique TCRbeta CDR3 rearrangement, sequence reads were collapsed and filtered. For each sample, productive Simpson clonality was calculated as the square root of Simpson's diversity index across productive rearrangements. TCRdb stores this immuneACCESS table with in-frame sequences only. Part of the clones is absent; in the studies checked, under half of the shortfall reflects unresolved V genes, and no reason is known for the rest. For V, J and clone size, that table is used; D and trimming come from the DNA. In all, the sample holds 70,000 or so clones, and approximately 73% of those were seen once. More than 12% of the sample is in the top ten clones.

The sequencing input was peripheral blood. This TCR came from a man in his sixties with COVID-19, enrolled during active disease.

The CDR3 protein is CASSPSQPANEKLFF. In nucleotides, the sequence is TGTGCCAGCAGCCCCTCACAGCCAGCTAATGAAAAACTGTTTTTT. This chain joins TRBV9 to TRBJ1-4; the D gene is unclear. The CDR3 numbers 15 residues from cysteine through phenylalanine. This entry keeps only the CDR3 DNA: 45 bases, framed from base 1. Between the V and J ends, shortened by 4 bases and 3 bases respectively, the junction contains 13 bases. CDR1 and CDR2 are read off the germline V gene as SGDLS and YYNGEE. Where the CDR3 stops, the reference TRBV9 and TRBJ1-4 genes take over; the full variable domain is DSGVTQTPKHLITATGQRVTLRCSPRSGDLSVYWYQQSLDQGLQFLIQYYNGEERAKGNILERFSAQQFPDLHSELNLSSLELGDSALYFCASSPSQPANEKLFFGSGTQLSVL.